What follows are 29 T cell receptor beta chains derived from one specimen sequenced in a study of blood T cell repertoires in COVID-19. Clones were sequenced by immunoSEQ multiplex PCR, and TCRdb holds only the in-frame ones, with some missing. The sample has 240,000 or so clones, roughly 90% seen once. Sequenced input: PBMCs or T cells enriched from blood (not recorded which). These receptor sequences come from a man aged 40-49 years who had recovered from COVID-19.

The V gene is TRBV6-5, the J gene TRBJ1-5; TRBD1 agrees at 8 bases. This CDR3 has 14 amino acids. CDR1 is MNHEY, CDR2 SVGAGI, per germline. The trim removed 6 bases at V and 5 bases at J, leaving 6 bases unmatched. DNA of the CDR3: TGTGCCAGCAGGGCAGGGGGCCGGGATCAGCCCCAGCATTTT. Its protein product is CASRAGGRDQPQHF.

The genes are TRBV28 and TRBJ1-5; D may be TRBD1 (5 bases). There are 15 residues in the CDR3. Germline assignment: CDR1 MDHEN and CDR2 SYDVKM. V dropped 6 bases and J dropped 2 bases, with 14 bases sitting between them. The CDR3 DNA is TGTGCCAGCAGGACCCAGGGTGGGGGCAATCAGCCCCAGCATTTT. It codes for CASRTQGGGNQPQHF.

V usage is TRBV18 and J usage is TRBJ2-5; 14 positions agree with TRBD2. Germline CDR1 and CDR2: KGHSH and LQKENI. Germline trimming cut 2 bases from V and 0 bases from J; bases unmatched to any gene: 5. The CDR3 is made up of 18 amino acids. The CDR3, as DNA: TGTGCCAGCTCACCATTCGGGACTAGCGGGAGAAACCAAGAGACCCAGTACTTC. It is translated as CASSPFGTSGRNQETQYF.

The chain uses TRBV28 and TRBJ1-4, with TRBD1 identical over 8 bases. CDR3 length equals 14 residues. Germline CDR1 MDHEN, CDR2 SYDVKM. Unmatched junction bases numbered 7, after V lost 5 bases and J lost 8 bases. DNA of the CDR3: TGTGCCAGCAGTAAGGACAGGGTTGGCGAAAAACTGTTTTTT. Amino acid sequence: CASSKDRVGEKLFF.

This clone was seen once. CDR3 sequence: CASSSRTTLPQYF. The CDR3 bases are TGTGCCAGCAGCTCCCGGACTACACTGCCCCAGTACTTC. The chain recombines TRBV7-2 with TRBJ2-5; possible D gene TRBD2, 6 bases. Germline loops: CDR1 SGHTA, CDR2 FQGNSA. This CDR3 region has 13 residues. The V and J ends lost 4 bases and 9 bases respectively, with 15 bases between them.

V is TRBV4-3 and J is TRBJ2-1; TRBD1 matches at 8 bases. The CDR3 length is 14 residues. The V segment lost 3 bases and the J segment 6 bases; nucleotides outside the gene matches: 4. CDR1 and CDR2 (germline): LGHNA, YSLEER. The CDR3 here is CASSHPGQGNEQFF. DNA for the CDR3: TGCGCCAGCAGCCACCCAGGACAGGGCAATGAGCAGTTCTTC.

V gene TRBV20-1 combines with J gene TRBJ2-3, with 8 bases fitting TRBD1. CDR1 is DFQATT and CDR2 is SNEGSKA in the germline V gene (reference sequence). With 3 bases clipped from V and 2 bases from J, the junction kept 10 bases outside the gene matches. This CDR3 spans 16 amino acids. CDR3 DNA: TGCAGTGCTAGTGGCGTCGGGACAGGCCACACAGATACGCAGTATTTT. Protein: CSASGVGTGHTDTQYF.

The chain links TRBV10-3 to TRBJ2-7, with TRBD2 matching over 10 bases. There are 16 residues in the CDR3. From germline, CDR1 is ENHRY and CDR2 SYGVKD. Trimming at V came to 0 bases and at J to 4 bases, leaving 6 bases not matched to a gene. The CDR3: CAISESPSGGIYEQYF. As DNA, the CDR3 is TGTGCCATCAGTGAGTCACCTAGCGGGGGTATATACGAGCAGTACTTC.

V and J are TRBV9 and TRBJ2-1, with 13 bases lining up with TRBD2. Germline V gene sequence: CDR1 SGDLS, CDR2 YYNGEE. Trimming at V came to 4 bases and at J to 10 bases, leaving 8 bases not matched to a gene. There are 15 residues in the CDR3. The CDR3 protein is CASSIRLAGGGEQFF. The CDR3 coding sequence is TGTGCCAGCAGCATCCGACTAGCGGGAGGAGGGGAGCAGTTCTTC.

The chain uses TRBV5-1 and TRBJ2-7; no definite D call. Trimming removed 4 bases at V and 4 bases at J, with 12 bases between. Germline V CDR1 and CDR2: SGHRS, YFSETQ. The CDR3 runs to 13 residues. CDR3 amino acids: CASSAYDGYEQYF. Here the CDR3 DNA reads TGCGCCAGCAGCGCCTACGACGGGTACGAGCAGTACTTC.

This chain uses TRBV9 with TRBJ2-7; TRBD1 might be the D (6 bases). The CDR3 runs 16 residues. V was cut by 0 bases and J by 5 bases, with 18 bases left in between. The germline V gene encodes CDR1 SGDLS and CDR2 YYNGEE. For the CDR3, the DNA is TGTGCCAGCAGCGTAGCCGGAGAGGGACAATTCGACGAGCAGTACTTC. Translating gives CASSVAGEGQFDEQYF.

This chain connects TRBV5-6 to TRBJ2-2, with 9 positions matching TRBD1. This CDR3 contains 15 residues. Germline CDR1 is SGHDT and CDR2 is YYEEEE. The ends lost 4 bases at V and 6 bases at J; junction bases unmatched: 7. CDR3 amino acids: CASSLGTGFSGELFF. DNA for the CDR3: TGTGCCAGCAGCCTCGGGACAGGGTTCTCCGGGGAGCTGTTTTTT.

The chain has TRBV5-1 and TRBJ2-5, with D maybe TRBD2 (5 bases). Germline CDR1 SGHRS, CDR2 YFSETQ. The CDR3 has 15 amino acids. Trimming removed 6 bases from V and 2 bases from J, with 17 bases in between. The CDR3 loop is CASTLVPRGQETQYF. The CDR3 DNA is TGCGCCAGCACCTTAGTTCCCCGGGGACAAGAGACCCAGTACTTC.

The CDR3 loop reads CASRKNDRVGYTF. Here the CDR3 DNA reads TGTGCCAGCAGGAAGAATGACAGGGTCGGCTACACCTTC. The V call is TRBV6-5, the J call TRBJ1-2, with TRBD1 identical over 7 bases. Germline values: CDR1 MNHEY, CDR2 SVGAGI. Unmatched junction bases numbered 9, after V lost 6 bases and J lost 8 bases. The CDR3 loop spans 13 amino acids.

This clone was seen a few times. In DNA form, the CDR3 reads TGCAGCGTTGAGGGGGGTAGACAAAGGAACACTGAAGCTTTCTTT. Protein: CSVEGGRQRNTEAFF. The chain couples TRBV29-1 to TRBJ1-1; perhaps TRBD1 as D (5 bases). The V end lost 3 bases, the J end lost 1 base, and 15 bases lay between the germline ends. The germline gives CDR1 SQVTM, CDR2 ANQGSEA. CDR3 length equals 15 residues.

This chain joins TRBV10-3 and TRBJ1-2; tentatively, D is TRBD1 (5 bases). CDR3 length: 14 residues. The germline V gene has CDR1 ENHRY and CDR2 SYGVKD. The V and J ends lost 3 bases and 7 bases respectively, with 15 bases between them. The CDR3 is CAISDVGREGGYTF. The CDR3 DNA reads as TGTGCCATCAGTGATGTGGGCAGGGAAGGTGGCTACACCTTC.

This chain links TRBV11-2 with TRBJ2-1, with 7 nucleotides matching TRBD2. The trim removed 1 base at V and 7 bases at J, leaving 4 bases unmatched. CDR3 length: 14 amino acids. CDR1 and CDR2 from the germline V gene are SGHAT and FQNNGV. Here the CDR3 reads CASSLGSGLNEQFF. The CDR3 nucleotides are TGTGCCAGCAGCTTAGGTAGCGGGTTAAATGAGCAGTTCTTC.

J is TRBJ1-2 and V is TRBV5-5; 7 bases line up with TRBD1. V dropped 6 bases and J dropped 3; count of bases not matched to a gene: 14. This CDR3 spans 16 amino acids. Per germline, CDR1 SGHKS and CDR2 YYEKEE (reference sequence). The DNA for the CDR3 is TGTGCCAGCATAAGAAGGGGACAGAGAGAGTACTATGGCTACACCTTC. Encoded protein: CASIRRGQREYYGYTF.

The sample holds one count of this clone. The chain combines TRBV14 with TRBJ2-5; TRBD2 matches at 13 bases. V lost 3 bases and J lost 5; bases outside the gene matches: 6. Germline V gives CDR1 SGHDN, CDR2 FVKESK. The CDR3 has 16 amino acids. The CDR3: CASSQGLAGFRETQYF. In DNA form, the CDR3 reads TGTGCCAGCAGCCAGGGACTAGCGGGATTCCGGGAGACCCAGTACTTC.

The gene calls are TRBV6-5 and TRBJ2-1, with 7 bases lining up with TRBD2. CDR3 length: 14 residues. V dropped 2 bases and J dropped 3; count of bases not matched to a gene: 1. Per germline, CDR1 MNHEY and CDR2 SVGAGI. The CDR3 nucleotides read TGTGCCAGCAGTTACGGGACTAACTACAATGAGCAGTTCTTC. Encoded protein: CASSYGTNYNEQFF.

The chain is built from TRBV19 and TRBJ2-7; D possibly corresponds to TRBD2 (6 bases). The length of the CDR3 is 19 residues. Trimming shortened V by 2 bases and J by 0 bases, and 23 bases separated the two germline ends. From germline, CDR1 is LNHDA and CDR2 SQIVND (reference sequence). This CDR3 reads CASSIRGSGSRSRSYEQYF. CDR3 nucleotide sequence: TGTGCCAGTAGTATACGGGGGAGCGGCTCGAGATCGCGCTCCTACGAGCAGTACTTC. Full variable domain (missing parts from reference TRBV19 and TRBJ2-7): DGGITQSPKYLFRKEGQNVTLSCEQNLNHDAMYWYRQDPGQGLRLIYYSQIVNDFQKGDIAEGYSVSREKKESFPLTVTSAQKNPTAFYLCASSIRGSGSRSRSYEQYFGPGTRLTVT.

The gene calls are TRBV19 and TRBJ2-3, with TRBD2 identical over 7 bases. The J segment lost 2 bases and the V segment lost 2 bases, leaving 7 bases of the junction unmatched. Germline V gene data show CDR1 as LNHDA and CDR2 as SQIVND (reference sequence). This CDR3 has 16 amino acids. CDR3: CASSITARGFTDTQYF. The CDR3 region has the DNA TGTGCCAGTAGTATAACCGCGCGGGGGTTCACAGATACGCAGTATTTT.

The V gene is TRBV5-5, the J gene TRBJ2-7; TRBD1 is a possible D gene (6 bases). Trimming shortened V by 6 bases and J by 8 bases, and 15 bases separated the two germline ends. This CDR3 region has 12 residues. Looked up from germline, CDR1 is SGHKS and CDR2 is YYEKEE (reference sequence). DNA of the CDR3: TGTGCCAGCATTAACGAGGGGGTAAAGCAGTACTTC. Translation: CASINEGVKQYF.

In this sample, this clone turned up a few times. The J gene is TRBJ2-7, the V gene TRBV7-6, with a weak D call TRBD1 (6 bases). V lost 1 base to trimming and J lost 3 bases, with 10 bases between them. The CDR3 is 14 residues long. From germline, CDR1 is SGHVS and CDR2 FNYEAQ. The CDR3 sequence is CASSLDAGDYEQYF. CDR3 coding DNA: TGTGCCAGCAGCTTAGACGCAGGGGACTACGAGCAGTACTTC.

The rearrangement links TRBV19 to TRBJ2-1; possibly TRBD2 for D (5 bases). V gave up 3 bases and J gave up 9 bases, with 9 bases separating them. CDR3 length: 12 residues. Germline CDR1 is LNHDA and CDR2 is SQIVND (reference sequence). CDR3 sequence: CASSMGRGEQFF. The CDR3 DNA sequence: TGTGCCAGTAGTATGGGGAGAGGTGAGCAGTTCTTC.

The chain employs TRBV5-6 and TRBJ1-1, with 7 bases fitting TRBD1. Germline trimming cut 4 bases from V and 5 bases from J; bases unmatched to any gene: 11. This CDR3 spans 15 amino acids. Germline CDR1 SGHDT, CDR2 YYEEEE. In nucleotides, the CDR3 is TGTGCCAGCAGCCGCTATAAGGGGGCGAGGACTGAAGCTTTCTTT. As protein: CASSRYKGARTEAFF.

CDR3 sequence: CASTLQGDQAFF. The CDR3 DNA sequence: TGTGCCAGTACCCTCCAGGGGGATCAAGCTTTCTTT. This sequence joins TRBV19 and TRBJ1-1; 7 nucleotides line up with TRBD1. Germline V gene sequence: CDR1 LNHDA, CDR2 SQIVND (reference sequence). With 7 bases clipped from V and 9 bases from J, the junction kept 8 bases outside the gene matches. CDR3 length equals 12 residues. The full variable domain, with the rest looked up from reference TRBV19 and TRBJ1-1, is DGGITQSPKYLFRKEGQNVTLSCEQNLNHDAMYWYRQDPGQGLRLIYYSQIVNDFQKGDIAEGYSVSREKKESFPLTVTSAQKNPTAFYLCASTLQGDQAFFGQGTRLTVV.

About this clone itself: Other DNA sequences of this sample code for an identical CDR3. The V call is TRBV5-1, the J call TRBJ1-5; a weak D match, TRBD1 (5 bases). Germline lookup yields CDR1 SGHRS and CDR2 YFSETQ. This CDR3 region has 14 residues. With 0 bases removed from V and 6 bases from J, the gap between germline ends came to 10 bases. CDR3 loop: CASSLGGEGQPQHF. CDR3 DNA sequence: TGCGCCAGCAGCTTGGGAGGGGAGGGTCAGCCCCAGCATTTT.

This rearrangement joins TRBV3-1 (or the pseudogene TRBV3-2) to TRBJ2-7; D is unclear. Germline values: CDR1 LGHDT, CDR2 YNNKEL (reference sequence). The CDR3 sequence is 13 residues long. V was trimmed by 1 base and J by 0 bases, leaving 4 bases between them. DNA for the CDR3: TGTGCCAGCAGCCAAGGGAGCTCCTACGAGCAGTACTTC. Translation: CASSQGSSYEQYF.